A selection of T cell receptor beta chains follows, all from one sample in a study of T cell clonotyping in hematopoietic cell transplantation. This table comes from immunoSEQ multiplex PCR, and its TCRdb copy is limited to in-frame clones, with some not included. This table has some 45,000 clones, roughly 80% appearing once. The specimen was peripheral blood mononuclear cells, collected before stem cell transplant. Receptor source: a man in his sixties with myelodysplastic syndrome. Some clones in this sample may be carry-over from other donors' samples. CDR3s include the opening cysteine and the closing phenylalanine or tryptophan. D genes are given only for firm matches. Clone size is not always given. Where it is, it says once, few, many or a class for expanded clones.

clone size: NA
V gene: TRBV27
J gene: TRBJ1-1
D gene: NA
CDR3 protein: CASMKQVLNTEAFF
CDR3 DNA: TGTGCCAGCATGAAACAGGTTTTGAACACTGAAGCTTTCTTT

clone size: NA
V gene: TRBV7-2
J gene: TRBJ2-7
D gene: TRBD2
CDR3 protein: CASSGAGGLVEQYF
CDR3 DNA: TGTGCCAGCAGCGGAGCGGGGGGGTTGGTCGAGCAGTACTTC

clone size: NA
V gene: TRBV6-6
J gene: TRBJ1-5
D gene: NA
CDR3 protein: CASSYYTGGRPQHF
CDR3 DNA: TGTGCCAGCAGTTACTATACAGGAGGGCGGCCCCAGCATTTT

clone size: NA
V gene: TRBV19
J gene: TRBJ1-4
D gene: NA
CDR3 protein: CASSMDGSRGTNEKLFF
CDR3 DNA: TGTGCCAGTAGTATGGATGGGTCGAGGGGAACTAATGAAAAACTGTTTTTT

clone size: NA
V gene: TRBV9
J gene: TRBJ2-1
D gene: NA
CDR3 protein: CASSVTGVEENEQFF
CDR3 DNA: TGTGCCAGCAGCGTAACCGGCGTCGAGGAAAATGAGCAGTTCTTC

clone size: few
V gene: TRBV5-1
J gene: TRBJ2-7
D gene: NA
CDR3 protein: CASSLDRDYEQYF
CDR3 DNA: TGCGCCAGCAGCTTGGACAGGGACTACGAGCAGTACTTC

clone size: NA
V gene: TRBV30
J gene: TRBJ1-2
D gene: TRBD1
CDR3 protein: CAWSVTTGGMDGYTF
CDR3 DNA: TGTGCCTGGAGTGTAACGACAGGGGGCATGGATGGCTACACCTTC

clone size: NA
V gene: TRBV15
J gene: TRBJ1-5
D gene: NA
CDR3 protein: CATSLIGGGGNQPQHF
CDR3 DNA: TGTGCCACCAGCCTGATCGGAGGCGGGGGCAATCAGCCCCAGCATTTT

clone size: NA
V gene: TRBV29-1
J gene: TRBJ1-1
D gene: NA
CDR3 protein: CSAVENSWNTEAFF
CDR3 DNA: TGCAGCGCCGTGGAGAACTCCTGGAACACTGAAGCTTTCTTT

clone size: NA
V gene: TRBV30
J gene: TRBJ2-1
D gene: TRBD2
CDR3 protein: CAWSVRRGGLNEQFF
CDR3 DNA: TGTGCCTGGAGTGTACGGCGGGGGGGCCTCAATGAGCAGTTCTTC

clone size: NA
V gene: TRBV6-5
J gene: TRBJ1-1
D gene: TRBD1
CDR3 protein: CASSYSISGGNTEAFF
CDR3 DNA: TGTGCCAGCAGTTACTCGATCTCAGGGGGCAACACTGAAGCTTTCTTT